A selection of T cell receptor beta chains follows, all from one sample in a study of blood T cell repertoires in COVID-19. TCRdb keeps only in-frame clones here, not all; method: immunoSEQ multiplex PCR. The table includes 250,000 to 300,000 clones, more than 70% detected once. Sequenced input: peripheral blood. The receptors come from a woman between 25 and 40 years old with COVID-19, enrolled during active disease. Both conserved end residues are part of each CDR3. The D gene is left open where the match is weak. Rows may omit the clone size; those that give it use once, few, many or a size class.

CDR3: CASRRLAGEYTDTQYF
DNA: TGTGCCAGCAGGCGACTAGCGGGAGAGTACACAGATACGCAGTATTTT
J: TRBJ2-3
V: TRBV7-9
size: once
D: TRBD2

CDR3: CASSLSGDRGPGETQYF
DNA: TGTGCCAGCAGCTTGAGTGGAGACAGGGGGCCAGGGGAGACCCAGTACTTC
J: TRBJ2-5
V: TRBV5-4
size: NA
D: TRBD1

CDR3: CASSYNDNQPQHF
DNA: TGTGCCAGCAGTTACAACGACAACCAGCCCCAGCATTTT
J: TRBJ1-5
V: TRBV6-5
size: once
D: NA

CDR3: CASSQDLWGRGTEAFF
DNA: TGTGCCAGCAGCCAAGATTTATGGGGAAGGGGCACTGAAGCTTTCTTT
J: TRBJ1-1
V: TRBV4-2
size: NA
D: NA

CDR3: CASSYSIAGGEQYF
DNA: TGTGCCAGCAGTTACTCCATAGCGGGAGGCGAGCAGTACTTC
J: TRBJ2-7
V: TRBV6-5
size: NA
D: TRBD2

CDR3: CASSRDSNYGYTF
DNA: TGTGCCAGCAGTAGGGACAGTAACTATGGCTACACCTTC
J: TRBJ1-2
V: TRBV2
size: once
D: TRBD1

CDR3: CASSPEGLAGHNEQFF
DNA: TGTGCCAGCAGCCCAGAAGGATTAGCGGGCCACAATGAGCAGTTCTTC
J: TRBJ2-1
V: TRBV9
size: NA
D: TRBD2

CDR3: CASSLQEYTEAFF
DNA: TGTGCCAGCAGCTTACAGGAATACACTGAAGCTTTCTTT
J: TRBJ1-1
V: TRBV7-3
size: NA
D: NA

CDR3: CASSVPPGQGNGYTF
DNA: TGTGCCAGCAGTGTGCCCCCCGGGCAGGGAAATGGCTACACCTTC
J: TRBJ1-2
V: TRBV6-6
size: once
D: NA

CDR3: CASSVAGEGAEAFF
DNA: TGTGCCAGCAGCGTAGCTGGGGAGGGGGCTGAAGCTTTCTTT
J: TRBJ1-1
V: TRBV9
size: NA
D: NA

CDR3: CASSSSGRFYEQYF
DNA: TGTGCCAGTAGTAGTAGCGGGAGATTCTACGAGCAGTACTTC
J: TRBJ2-7
V: TRBV19
size: NA
D: TRBD2

CDR3: CATSASTGDTEAFF
DNA: TGTGCCACCAGTGCCTCGACAGGGGACACTGAAGCTTTCTTT
J: TRBJ1-1
V: TRBV24-1
size: few
D: TRBD1

CDR3: CASSLVQEGQPQHF
DNA: TGTGCCAGCAGTTTAGTTCAGGAGGGTCAGCCCCAGCATTTT
J: TRBJ1-5
V: TRBV28
size: NA
D: NA

CDR3: CASSSGQGSFGADTQYF
DNA: TGTGCCAGCAGCTCCGGACAGGGTTCATTTGGCGCAGATACGCAGTATTTT
J: TRBJ2-3
V: TRBV11-2
size: NA
D: TRBD1

CDR3: CASSFSGRAGLGDEQYF
DNA: TGTGCCAGCAGTTTTAGCGGGAGGGCCGGCTTAGGTGACGAGCAGTACTTC
J: TRBJ2-7
V: TRBV7-2
size: NA
D: TRBD2

CDR3: CSVGGDSYEQYF
DNA: TGCAGCGTTGGGGGAGACTCGTACGAGCAGTACTTC
J: TRBJ2-7
V: TRBV29-1
size: NA
D: NA

CDR3: CASSQGPGGGNTIYF
DNA: TGTGCCAGCAGCCAAGGTCCAGGAGGTGGAAACACCATATATTTT
J: TRBJ1-3
V: TRBV4-2
size: NA
D: NA

CDR3: CASSAQGRETQYF
DNA: TGTGCCAGCAGTGCACAGGGTCGAGAGACCCAGTACTTC
J: TRBJ2-5
V: TRBV5-6
size: NA
D: NA

CDR3: CASWLAQGYEQYF
DNA: TGTGCCAGCTGGCTCGCTCAGGGCTACGAGCAGTACTTC
J: TRBJ2-7
V: TRBV28
size: NA
D: NA

CDR3: CASSSSAGGRETQYF
DNA: TGTGCCAGCAGCTCCTCTGCGGGAGGAAGAGAGACCCAGTACTTC
J: TRBJ2-5
V: TRBV5-4
size: NA
D: TRBD2

CDR3: CASKQTGGPYEQYF
DNA: TGTGCCAGCAAACAGACAGGGGGCCCCTACGAGCAGTACTTC
J: TRBJ2-7
V: TRBV6-5
size: NA
D: TRBD1

CDR3: CASSPNPTVQETQYF
DNA: TGTGCCAGCAGCCCTAACCCGACAGTTCAAGAGACCCAGTACTTC
J: TRBJ2-5
V: TRBV3-1/TRBV3-2
size: NA
D: NA

CDR3: CATSDGGAGDYEQYF
DNA: TGTGCCACCAGTGATGGCGGGGCCGGGGACTACGAGCAGTACTTC
J: TRBJ2-7
V: TRBV24-1
size: NA
D: NA

CDR3: CAWSVLDRGEKEQYF
DNA: TGTGCCTGGAGTGTACTGGACAGGGGCGAAAAGGAGCAGTACTTC
J: TRBJ2-7
V: TRBV30
size: NA
D: TRBD1

CDR3: CAWSVGDSYEQYF
DNA: TGTGCCTGGAGTGTAGGGGATTCCTACGAGCAGTACTTC
J: TRBJ2-7
V: TRBV30
size: NA
D: NA

CDR3: CASSEDTGELFF
DNA: TGTGCCAGCTCAGAAGACACCGGGGAGCTGTTTTTT
J: TRBJ2-2
V: TRBV12-3/TRBV12-4
size: NA
D: NA

CDR3: CASSFRDRMGAGYTF
DNA: TGTGCCAGCAGTTTCCGGGACAGGATGGGAGCTGGCTACACCTTC
J: TRBJ1-2
V: TRBV28
size: once
D: TRBD1

CDR3: CASSQWQGPYNEQFF
DNA: TGTGCCAGCAGCCAATGGCAGGGCCCCTACAATGAGCAGTTCTTC
J: TRBJ2-1
V: TRBV7-3
size: NA
D: NA

CDR3: CASSPGTASNNYGYTF
DNA: TGTGCCAGCTCACCAGGGACAGCAAGCAATAACTATGGCTACACCTTC
J: TRBJ1-2
V: TRBV18
size: few
D: TRBD1

CDR3: CASSRTPSNYEQYF
DNA: TGTGCCAGCAGCAGGACTCCCAGTAACTACGAGCAGTACTTC
J: TRBJ2-7
V: TRBV27
size: NA
D: NA

CDR3: CASSQEILAGENEQFF
DNA: TGCGCCAGCAGCCAAGAAATACTAGCGGGAGAGAATGAGCAGTTCTTC
J: TRBJ2-1
V: TRBV4-3
size: NA
D: TRBD2

CDR3: CASSGPNPTGVYYGYTF
DNA: TGTGCCAGCAGTGGACCAAACCCGACAGGGGTTTACTATGGCTACACCTTC
J: TRBJ1-2
V: TRBV6-1
size: few
D: TRBD1

CDR3: CASSSGTSGNIVETQYF
DNA: TGTGCCAGCAGTTCCGGGACTAGCGGGAATATTGTAGAGACCCAGTACTTC
J: TRBJ2-5
V: TRBV7-3
size: NA
D: TRBD2

CDR3: CASSPQSGSGTDTQYF
DNA: TGTGCCAGCAGCCCACAGTCTGGGTCGGGCACAGATACGCAGTATTTT
J: TRBJ2-3
V: TRBV6-6
size: NA
D: NA

CDR3: CSVDTGTSGRAVYF
DNA: TGCAGCGTTGACACCGGGACTAGCGGGAGGGCCGTGTACTTC
J: TRBJ2-7
V: TRBV29-1
size: NA
D: TRBD2

CDR3: CASSLAVLVYEQFF
DNA: TGTGCCAGCAGCTTAGCCGTACTAGTCTATGAGCAGTTCTTC
J: TRBJ2-1
V: TRBV7-2
size: NA
D: NA

CDR3: CASSLQRDSRYGYTF
DNA: TGCGCCAGCAGCCTTCAAAGGGACAGCAGGTATGGCTACACCTTC
J: TRBJ1-2
V: TRBV4-1
size: NA
D: TRBD1

CDR3: CASSLSGAGGPNTGELFF
DNA: TGTGCCAGCAGCTTGTCGGGAGCGGGAGGGCCGAACACCGGGGAGCTGTTTTTT
J: TRBJ2-2
V: TRBV5-5
size: NA
D: TRBD2